The 16 T cell receptor beta chains reported below all come from one sample, sequenced in a study of T cells in Graves' hyperthyroidism and ophthalmopathy. Amplification yielded TCR beta CDR3 regions, with RNA transcripts as the source. The HTBI set primed first-round TCR CDR3 RT-PCR. Via MiXCR, TCRdb re-called the multiplex PCR reads, giving one row per CDR3 protein. The sample includes fewer than 850,000 distinct CDR3 sequences, about 18% of them seen just once. Sequenced sample: blood. The receptor source for this set is a man in his fifties or sixties with Graves' hyperthyroidism.

About this clonotype: A much larger clone differs from this one at a single base, so this may be a read error. J is TRBJ2-5 and V is TRBV6-1, with D possibly called TRBD1 or TRBD2 (5 bases each). This CDR3 spans 13 amino acids. Trimming left V 8 bases short and J 1 base short, with 11 bases between. Germline V lookup: CDR1 MNHNS, CDR2 SASEGT. CDR3: CASGHGTQETQYF. DNA of the CDR3: TGTGCCAGCGGCCACGGGACCCAAGAGACCCAGTACTTC.

This clonotype was counted many times. The gene calls are TRBV27 and TRBJ1-3; D gene unclear. V was trimmed by 5 bases and J by 0 bases, leaving 5 bases between them. The CDR3 length is 13 residues. The germline CDR1 and CDR2 sequences are MNHEY and SMNVEV (reference sequence). Here the CDR3 DNA reads TGTGCCAGCAGTCCTTACTCTGGAAACACCATATATTTT. The encoded protein is CASSPYSGNTIYF.

This clonotype was seen ten or more times. The V and J genes are TRBV3-1 and TRBJ1-1; D uncertain. Germline V gene data show CDR1 as LGHDT and CDR2 as YNNKEL (reference sequence). The CDR3 is 13 amino acids. V lost 5 bases and J lost 5, with 12 bases in between. CDR3 in amino acids: CASSSTRLTEAFF. CDR3 nucleotide sequence: TGTGCCAGCAGCTCTACTCGGTTGACTGAAGCTTTCTTT.

This clonotype has a handful of counts. The chain employs TRBV7-2 and TRBJ2-2; possibly TRBD1 for D (6 bases). Germline CDR1 reads SGHTA; CDR2 reads FQGNSA. The CDR3 is 15 amino acids. Trimming cost V 5 bases and J 7 bases, with 17 bases left between them. CDR3 nucleotide sequence: TGTGCCAGCAGCCGACTACAGGGCAGGGGCGGGGAGCTGTTTTTT. Translation gives CASSRLQGRGGELFF. The variable domain in full, with the rest retrieved from reference TRBV7-2 and TRBJ2-2, is GAGVSQSPSNKVTEKGKDVELRCDPISGHTALYWYRQSLGQGLEFLIYFQGNSAPDKSGLPSDRFSAERTGGSVSTLTIQRTQQEDSAVYLCASSRLQGRGGELFFGEGSRLTVL.

Regarding this clonotype: A much larger clone lies a single base off, so this may be a read error. The CDR3 carries no conserved terminal phenylalanine or tryptophan, so it likely arises from a read error. The chain joins TRBV20-1 to TRBJ2-1, with TRBD2 matching 11 bases. Germline CDR1 is DFQATT and CDR2 is SNEGSKA (reference sequence). This CDR3 spans 13 amino acids. J gave up 1 base and V 7 bases, and 0 bases lay outside the gene matches. The CDR3 spells CSGLAGSYNEQFI. The CDR3 DNA is TGCAGTGGACTAGCGGGATCCTACAATGAGCAGTTCATC.

This clonotype has ten or more counts. This rearrangement joins TRBV5-5 to TRBJ2-7, with 7 bases lining up with TRBD1. V dropped 0 bases and J dropped 2; count of bases not matched to a gene: 8. CDR1 and CDR2 (germline): SGHKS, YYEKEE (reference sequence). The CDR3 has 16 residues. Here the CDR3 reads CASSLEPTGTAYEQYF. The DNA of the CDR3 is TGTGCCAGCAGCTTGGAGCCGACAGGGACGGCCTACGAGCAGTACTTC.

This clonotype was observed a few times. The chain has TRBV7-8 and TRBJ2-7; 8 nucleotides line up with TRBD1. The CDR3 sequence is 15 residues long. The ends lost 5 bases at V and 1 base at J; junction bases unmatched: 7. Germline V gene sequence: CDR1 SGHVS, CDR2 FQNEAQ. CDR3 sequence reads: CASSALQGGSYEQYF. The CDR3, as DNA: TGTGCCAGCAGCGCCTTACAGGGGGGTTCCTACGAGCAGTACTTC. Together with reference TRBV7-8 and TRBJ2-7, the CDR3 gives the full variable domain: GAGVSQSPRYKVAKRGQDVALRCDPISGHVSLFWYQQALGQGPEFLTYFQNEAQLDKSGLPSDRFFAERPEGSVSTLKIQRTQQEDSAVYLCASSALQGGSYEQYFGPGTRLTVT.

This chain links TRBV5-1 with TRBJ2-4, with TRBD2 as a possible D gene (6 bases). Germline assignment: CDR1 SGHRS and CDR2 YFSETQ. Trimming stripped 0 bases from V and 1 base from J, with 11 bases between. The CDR3 contains 16 residues. CDR3 protein: CASSLDPGLAKNIQYF. The CDR3 DNA reads as TGCGCCAGCAGCTTGGATCCGGGACTCGCCAAAAACATTCAGTACTTC.

This clonotype has more than one count but fewer than ten. The gene calls are TRBV3-1 and TRBJ2-7, with TRBD2 identical over 15 bases. With 4 bases clipped from V and 3 bases from J, the junction kept 7 bases outside the gene matches. The V gene's germline CDR1 is LGHDT and CDR2 YNNKEL (reference sequence). The CDR3 contains 17 residues. CDR3 nucleotide sequence: TGTGCCAGCAGCCTCTGGACTAGCGGGAGGGCTAACTACGAGCAGTACTTC. Encoded protein: CASSLWTSGRANYEQYF.

The sample holds many counts of this clonotype. V and J are TRBV2 and TRBJ2-1; 12 positions agree with TRBD2. The CDR3 is 15 amino acids. V shed 4 bases and J 9 bases; nucleotides not matched to a gene: 7. Looked up from germline, CDR1 is SNHLY and CDR2 is FYNNEI. The CDR3 bases are TGTGCCAGCAGTGTGGGACTAGCGGGTTTTAGTGAGCAGTTCTTC. It encodes CASSVGLAGFSEQFF.

This clonotype was seen at least ten times. The genes are TRBV6-5 and TRBJ2-2, with D tentatively TRBD1 or TRBD2 (5 bases each). Germline V gene data show CDR1 as MNHEY and CDR2 as SVGAGI. CDR3 size: 14 residues. V was pared by 3 bases and J by 2 bases, with 7 bases between. The CDR3 protein is CASSYGGNTGELFF. In DNA form, the CDR3 reads TGTGCCAGCAGTTATGGGGGTAACACCGGGGAGCTGTTTTTT.

The CDR3 sequence: CASSQPPIRGTEAFF. For the CDR3, the DNA is TGCGCCAGCAGCCAACCCCCCATACGGGGCACTGAAGCTTTCTTT. V is TRBV4-1 and J is TRBJ1-1; no firm D call. The length of the CDR3 is 15 residues. The V end lost 2 bases, the J end lost 4 bases, and 14 bases lay between the germline ends. Germline assignment: CDR1 MGHRA and CDR2 YSYEKL.

The V and J genes are TRBV4-1 and TRBJ2-2, with D perhaps TRBD1 or TRBD2 (6 bases each). The germline V gene has CDR1 MGHRA and CDR2 YSYEKL. This CDR3 spans 15 amino acids. Trimming removed 1 base at V and 3 bases at J, with 9 bases between. CDR3 nucleotides: TGCGCCAGCAGCCAAGCGGGGGCTGACACCGGGGAGCTGTTTTTT. Its translation: CASSQAGADTGELFF.

This clonotype was counted ten times or more. The chain is built from TRBV7-8 and TRBJ2-1; 7 bases match TRBD2. CDR1 is SGHVS, CDR2 FQNEAQ, per germline. This CDR3 has 13 amino acids. Trimming removed 2 bases from V and 9 bases from J; junction bases left unmatched: 4. This CDR3 reads CASSLHAGVEQFF. CDR3 DNA sequence: TGTGCCAGCAGCTTACATGCGGGAGTTGAGCAGTTCTTC.

This clonotype was counted between two and nine times. J is TRBJ1-2 and V is TRBV12-3 or TRBV12-4; D may be TRBD1 (6 bases). V was clipped by 1 base and J by 7 bases, with 13 bases between them. CDR3 length: 14 residues. The CDR3 reads CASSLDREAAGYTF. CDR3 coding DNA: TGTGCCAGCAGTTTAGACAGGGAGGCGGCTGGCTACACCTTC.

This chain uses TRBV2 with TRBJ1-1; D not certain. Trimming stripped 5 bases from V and 1 base from J, with 11 bases between. The length of the CDR3 is 14 residues. Germline V lookup: CDR1 SNHLY, CDR2 FYNNEI. The CDR3 here is CASSQSYRNTEAFF. In DNA, the CDR3 is TGTGCCAGCAGTCAATCTTACAGGAACACTGAAGCTTTCTTT.